The next 21 T cell receptor beta chains were all read from a single sample in a study of blood T cells in healthy people across ages (dated by TCRdb to the mid-2010s). The library was obtained by 5' RACE. Sequenced on an Illumina HiSeq 2500. A second PCR of roughly 7 to 11 cycles was performed with a sample-barcoded 5' primer and a J-beta primer mix. The public reads were reprocessed in TCRdb via fastp at Q25 and MiXCR, keeping in-frame beta chains. Entries are consolidated by CDR3 protein sequence, retaining the most common genes and DNA. This sample gives fewer than 800,000 distinct CDR3 sequences in total; roughly 32% of them show up just once. 15% of the sample is held by the ten biggest clonotypes. Sequencing input: blood. Receptor source: a woman aged 80 or over in good health. Donor details come from another sample of the same person, matched by shared clones.

This clonotype has just a few counts. This chain connects TRBV6-1 to TRBJ2-2, with 7 nucleotides matching TRBD1. Germline trimming cut 2 bases from V and 5 bases from J; bases unmatched to any gene: 5. Germline-derived CDR1 and CDR2 are MNHNS and SASEGT. This CDR3 is built from 15 residues. CDR3 loop: CASSESGQITGELFF. The CDR3 nucleotides are TGTGCCAGCAGTGAATCGGGACAGATTACCGGGGAGCTGTTTTTT.

This clonotype was picked up many times. This chain joins TRBV14 and TRBJ2-7; 10 bases map to TRBD1. After removal of 3 bases from V and 2 bases from J, the junction contained 1 base not matched to a gene. The CDR3 totals 14 residues. The V gene's germline CDR1 is SGHDN and CDR2 FVKESK. Here the CDR3 reads CASSHDRGPYEQYF. The CDR3 region has the DNA TGTGCCAGCAGCCACGACAGGGGGCCCTACGAGCAGTACTTC. Together with reference TRBV14 and TRBJ2-7, the CDR3 gives the full variable domain: EAGVTQFPSHSVIEKGQTVTLRCDPISGHDNLYWYRRVMGKEIKFLLHFVKESKQDESGMPNNRFLAERTGGTYSTLKVQPAELEDSGVYFCASSHDRGPYEQYFGPGTRLTVT.

As regards this clonotype: This may be a read error: a much more frequent sequence differs by one nucleotide. The chain links TRBV15 to TRBJ1-2; D perhaps matches TRBD1 (5 bases). V was trimmed by 2 bases and J by 6 bases, leaving 16 bases between them. Per germline, CDR1 LNHNV and CDR2 YYDKDF (reference sequence). The CDR3 length is 15 residues. CDR3 in DNA: TGTGCCACCAGCAGAAGTAGACAGATCAACCATGGCTACACCTTC. Amino acid sequence: CATSRSRQINHGYTF. The complete variable domain, with remaining parts taken from reference TRBV15 and TRBJ1-2, reads DAMVIQNPRYQVTQFGKPVTLSCSQTLNHNVMYWYQQKSSQAPKLLFHYYDKDFNNEADTPDNFQSRRPNTSFCFLDIRSPGLGDTAMYLCATSRSRQINHGYTFGSGTRLTVV.

J is TRBJ1-2 and V is TRBV2; a weak D match, TRBD1 (5 bases). Germline V gives CDR1 SNHLY, CDR2 FYNNEI. Trimming removed 3 bases at V and 4 bases at J, with 12 bases between. This CDR3 is built from 14 residues. As DNA, the CDR3 is TGTGCCAGCAGTGACGAGGGGCTGGGCTATGGCTACACCTTC. Amino acids: CASSDEGLGYGYTF.

A note on this clonotype: Possible read error: a much larger clone is one base away. The genes are TRBV20-1 and TRBJ2-3, with 7 nucleotides matching TRBD1. Germline CDR1 is DFQATT and CDR2 is SNEGSKA (reference sequence). The CDR3 contains 14 residues. Trimming at V came to 4 bases and at J to 5 bases, leaving 9 bases not matched to a gene. CDR3 protein: CSATGQSSRDTQYF. The CDR3 nucleotides read TGCAGTGCTACGGGACAGAGCTCAAGAGATACGCAGTATTTT.

There are many counts of this clonotype. The chain is built from TRBV20-1 and TRBJ2-7; TRBD2 agrees at 9 bases. This CDR3 spans 14 amino acids. The V gene end was trimmed by 5 bases and the J gene end by 3 bases; junction bases not matched to a gene: 8. CDR1 and CDR2 from the germline V gene are DFQATT and SNEGSKA (reference sequence). In DNA, the CDR3 is TGCAGTGCTGAGACCGCACTAGCGGGCTACGAGCAGTACTTC. It encodes CSAETALAGYEQYF.

The chain uses TRBV5-1 and TRBJ2-1; tentative D call: TRBD2 (6 bases). The CDR3 has 14 amino acids. The germline gives CDR1 SGHRS, CDR2 YFSETQ. V lost 4 bases and J 5 bases, leaving 13 bases between the germline ends. The CDR3 protein is CASSLGLSNNEQFF. In DNA, the CDR3 is TGCGCCAGCAGCCTTGGACTATCAAACAATGAGCAGTTCTTC.

This clonotype was observed at least ten times. CDR3 nucleotide sequence: TGTGCCAGCAGCTTAGTGTCTGACGGACTAGGGGGTACCTACAATGAGCAGTTCTTC. Amino acids: CASSLVSDGLGGTYNEQFF. The J gene is TRBJ2-1, the V gene TRBV11-1, with D perhaps matching TRBD2 (7 bases). The length of the CDR3 is 19 residues. Germline CDR1 is SGHAT and CDR2 is FQDESV (reference sequence). The germline V and J ends were trimmed by 1 base and 2 bases, with 21 bases remaining between them. Using reference TRBV11-1 and TRBJ2-1 for the parts outside the CDR3, the full variable domain is EAEVAQSPRYKITEKSQAVAFWCDPISGHATLYWYRQILGQGPELLVQFQDESVVDDSQLPKDRFSAERLKGVDSTLKIQPAELGDSAMYLCASSLVSDGLGGTYNEQFFGPGTRLTVL.

In its sample, this clonotype was seen once. The rearrangement joins TRBV9 to TRBJ1-3, with D unclear. V lost 1 base and J lost 0, with 2 bases in between. Germline CDR1 reads SGDLS; CDR2 reads YYNGEE. The CDR3 contains 13 residues. Here the CDR3 reads CASSVNSGNTIYF. CDR3 DNA: TGTGCCAGCAGCGTAAACTCTGGAAACACCATATATTTT. Filled out from reference TRBV9 and TRBJ1-3, the complete variable domain reads DSGVTQTPKHLITATGQRVTLRCSPRSGDLSVYWYQQSLDQGLQFLIQYYNGEERAKGNILERFSAQQFPDLHSELNLSSLELGDSALYFCASSVNSGNTIYFGEGSWLTVV.

This clonotype was recorded once. At one end, the junction sequence differs from germline, possibly due to a read error. The rearrangement joins TRBV20-1 to TRBJ2-1, with D possibly TRBD1 on 6 matching bases. Germline CDR1 reads DFQATT; CDR2 reads SNEGSKA (reference sequence). The CDR3 contains 13 residues. CDR3 DNA: TGCAGTGCCGGACAGAGCTCCTACAATGAGCGGTACTTC. Amino acid sequence: CSAGQSSYNERYF.

V usage is TRBV10-3 and J usage is TRBJ2-5; perhaps TRBD1 as D (5 bases). V was clipped by 10 bases and J by 1 base, with 10 bases between them. Germline values: CDR1 ENHRY, CDR2 SYGVKD. The CDR3 has 12 amino acids. The CDR3 spells CATWGFQETQYF. The CDR3 region has the DNA TGTGCCACCTGGGGCTTCCAAGAGACCCAGTACTTC.

About this clonotype: The junction differs from germline at one of its ends, possibly a read error. V is TRBV10-3 and J is TRBJ1-2; no clear D gene. Germline V gives CDR1 ENHRY, CDR2 SYGVKD. The CDR3 sequence is 11 residues long. CDR3 residues: CAVSEGYGYTF. The DNA for the CDR3 is TGTGCCGTCAGTGAGGGATATGGCTACACCTTC.

A word on this clonotype: It may be a read error: a sequence one base away is much more abundant. The genes are TRBV28 and TRBJ2-7, with 10 nucleotides matching TRBD1. The CDR3 has 16 residues. Germline V gene sequence: CDR1 MDHEN, CDR2 SYDVKM. This CDR3 is CASSSLPGQGQRELYF. The CDR3 DNA reads as TGTGCCAGCAGTTCCCTTCCGGGACAGGGGCAAAGGGAGCTGTACTTC.

The V call is TRBV12-3 or TRBV12-4, the J call TRBJ1-5; D gene unclear. V gave up 6 bases and J gave up 4 bases, with 13 bases separating them. CDR3 length: 14 residues. CDR3: CASSKSARNQPQHF. CDR3 sequence (DNA): TGTGCCAGCAGCAAATCCGCCAGAAATCAGCCCCAGCATTTT.

As for this clonotype: Relative to the germline gene, one junction end is altered; a read error may explain this. The chain combines TRBV10-2 with TRBJ2-1; D gene uncertain. Per germline, CDR1 WSHSY and CDR2 SAAADI. The CDR3 is 14 residues long. The CDR3 coding sequence is TGCGCCAGCAGTGGATTGAGGTCCTCCAATGAGCAGTTCTTC. This codes for CASSGLRSSNEQFF.

With regard to this clonotype: Sequence at one end of the junction differs from germline and may be a read error. The chain couples TRBV6-5 to TRBJ2-1; D not certain. This CDR3 is 12 amino acids long. Per germline, CDR1 MNHEY and CDR2 SVGAGI. The CDR3 spells CASSHSTGEQFF. CDR3 DNA sequence: TGTGCCAGCAGTCACTCGACCGGGGAGCAGTTCTTC.

Turning to this clonotype: It may be a read error: a sequence one base away is much more abundant. The CDR3 sequence is CSVEKRLAGTSYNEQYF. For the CDR3, the DNA is TGCAGCGTTGAAAAGCGACTAGCGGGGACCTCCTACAATGAGCAGTACTTC. The chain has TRBV29-1 and TRBJ2-1; 11 bases match TRBD2. TRBJ2-7 explains the end of the DNA better; the J call may be wrong. The germline gives CDR1 SQVTM, CDR2 ANQGSEA. The CDR3 loop spans 17 amino acids.

The CDR3 DNA is TGTGCCAGCAGCTTATCCGGCGGGAGGGGAGAGCAGTTCTTC. Amino acids: CASSLSGGRGEQFF. The chain carries TRBV7-8 and TRBJ2-1; 9 bases are shared with TRBD2. The CDR3 spans 14 residues. Per the germline V gene, CDR1 is SGHVS and CDR2 is FQNEAQ. V lost 2 bases and J lost 10; bases outside the gene matches: 6.

This clonotype showed up just a few times. A much larger clonotype is one base distant, so this may be a read error. V usage is TRBV7-2 and J usage is TRBJ2-2; tentatively, D is TRBD2 (6 bases). Per germline, CDR1 SGHTA and CDR2 FQGNSA. The CDR3 sequence is 14 residues long. Here the CDR3 DNA reads TGTGCCAGCAGCTTAGTACTGGTTACCGGGGGGCTGTTTTTT. Its protein is CASSLVLVTGGLFF.

In its sample, this clonotype was seen many times. The chain employs TRBV7-2 and TRBJ2-7; D might be TRBD2 (6 bases). Germline V gene sequence: CDR1 SGHTA, CDR2 FQGNSA. CDR3 length: 17 amino acids. V lost 2 bases to trimming and J lost 4 bases, with 21 bases between them. Here the CDR3 reads CASSLKTGLAQTYEQYF. The CDR3 DNA follows: TGTGCCAGCAGCTTAAAAACCGGGCTAGCGCAGACGTACGAGCAGTACTTC.

Turning to this clonotype: One end of the junction varies from germline; a read error may be responsible. This chain connects TRBV4-3 to TRBJ2-5; 7 bases align to TRBD2. CDR1 and CDR2 from the germline V gene are LGHNA and YSLEER. This CDR3 comprises 15 residues. The CDR3 nucleotides are TGCGCCGGCAGCCAGTCGGGAGGAAATCAAGAGACCCAGTACTTC. It specifies CAGSQSGGNQETQYF.